Listed here are 20 T cell receptor beta chains from one sample, sequenced in a study of identical twins. Each CDR3 protein gets one entry after TCRdb re-called the 5' RACE reads with MiXCR. The table includes roughly 1,500,000 distinct CDR3 sequences, around a third detected once. Sequenced input: cord blood. These receptors were taken from a newborn girl in good health.

V is TRBV2 and J is TRBJ2-7, with D unclear. The V and J ends lost 3 bases and 3 bases respectively, with 9 bases between them. Germline V gene data show CDR1 as SNHLY and CDR2 as FYNNEI. The CDR3 consists of 13 residues. Here the CDR3 DNA reads TGTGCCAGCAGTGACCAGGACGGCTACGAGCAGTACTTC. Amino acids: CASSDQDGYEQYF.

About this clonotype itself: The junction differs from germline at one of its ends, possibly a read error. This chain joins TRBV24-1 and TRBJ2-3; D possibly corresponds to TRBD2 (6 bases). Per germline, CDR1 KGHDR and CDR2 SFDVKD. The length of the CDR3 is 16 residues. CDR3 loop: CAASDLTRGSTDTQYF. CDR3 nucleotides: TGTGCCGCCAGTGATTTGACTAGAGGAAGCACAGATACGCAGTATTTT.

The V gene is TRBV27, the J gene TRBJ2-3, with TRBD1 matching over 9 bases. V lost 5 bases to trimming and J lost 0 bases; unmatched junction nucleotides: 9. Looked up from germline, CDR1 is MNHEY and CDR2 is SMNVEV (reference sequence). The CDR3 contains 17 residues. CDR3 sequence: CASSTPGTGPSTDTQYF. CDR3 DNA sequence: TGTGCCAGCAGTACGCCCGGGACAGGGCCTAGCACAGATACGCAGTATTTT.

V gene TRBV28 combines with J gene TRBJ1-4; no clear D gene. V lost 6 bases and J lost 6, with 11 bases in between. Germline V gene sequence: CDR1 MDHEN, CDR2 SYDVKM. The length of the CDR3 is 13 residues. The CDR3 reads CASSASGYEKLFF. The CDR3 coding sequence is TGTGCCAGCAGCGCCAGCGGTTATGAAAAACTGTTTTTT.

This clonotype showed up just a few times. The chain joins TRBV18 to TRBJ1-1, with D possibly TRBD1 on 5 matching bases. Germline V lookup: CDR1 KGHSH, CDR2 LQKENI. Trimming removed 3 bases from V and 2 bases from J, with 13 bases in between. The CDR3 loop spans 15 amino acids. DNA of the CDR3: TGTGCCAGCTCACCCAGGGTGGGGGTTAACACTGAAGCTTTCTTT. This translates into CASSPRVGVNTEAFF.

A few counts support this clonotype. The rearrangement joins TRBV20-1 to TRBJ1-1, with D perhaps TRBD1 (5 bases). Trimming pared 3 bases from V and 2 bases from J, leaving 19 bases between. Germline CDR1 DFQATT, CDR2 SNEGSKA (reference sequence). CDR3 size: 16 residues. CDR3 in amino acids: CSARFWQGTLNTEAFF. CDR3 DNA: TGCAGTGCTAGGTTCTGGCAGGGCACTCTCAACACTGAAGCTTTCTTT.

The chain couples TRBV5-1 to TRBJ2-2, with D possibly called TRBD1 or TRBD2 (5 bases each). In germline, CDR1 is SGHRS, CDR2 YFSETQ. V was cut by 1 base and J by 2 bases, with 15 bases left in between. CDR3 length: 17 residues. The CDR3 region is CASSLLGDRLNTGELFF. CDR3 nucleotide sequence: TGCGCCAGCAGCTTGTTAGGGGACCGTTTAAACACCGGGGAGCTGTTTTTT.

This clonotype was seen a handful of times. The genes are TRBV6-6 and TRBJ2-1, with D possibly called TRBD1 or TRBD2 (5 bases each). Trimming took off 2 bases at V and 1 base at J, with 9 bases between the two ends. The CDR3 totals 15 residues. Germline V CDR1 and CDR2: MNHNY, SVGAGI (reference sequence). This chain's CDR3 is CASSYTGRSYNEQFF. The CDR3 bases are TGTGCCAGCAGTTACACGGGGCGGTCCTACAATGAGCAGTTCTTC.

The table lists this clonotype with a few counts. V is TRBV10-3 and J is TRBJ2-1; 10 nucleotides agree with TRBD2. This CDR3 region has 14 residues. The V and J ends lost 9 bases and 4 bases, in that order; junction bases with no gene match: 6. CDR1 and CDR2 (germline): ENHRY, SYGVKD. CDR3 in DNA: TGTGCCATGCATAGCGGGAGGTGGTACAATGAGCAGTTCTTC. Its protein is CAMHSGRWYNEQFF.

This clonotype occurred a few times. The gene calls are TRBV28 and TRBJ1-1; D might be TRBD1 (5 bases). The V end lost 5 bases, the J end lost 1 base, and 14 bases lay between the germline ends. There are 15 residues in the CDR3. Germline V lookup: CDR1 MDHEN, CDR2 SYDVKM. The CDR3 nucleotides read TGTGCCAGCAGTCCCTCGGGACTCCCGAACACTGAAGCTTTCTTT. Translating it yields CASSPSGLPNTEAFF.

This clonotype is a singleton in its sample. The chain combines TRBV28 with TRBJ2-5; D possibly uses TRBD1 or TRBD2 (5 bases each). Germline V gives CDR1 MDHEN, CDR2 SYDVKM. Trimming took 2 bases from V and 2 from J, leaving 12 bases between them. The CDR3 has 15 residues. The CDR3 coding sequence is TGTGCCAGCAGTTTAGGGGGACCTCAACAAGAGACCCAGTACTTC. Translated, it gives CASSLGGPQQETQYF.

The chain recombines TRBV7-2 with TRBJ1-5; D not resolved. The CDR3 has 15 amino acids. The V end was cut by 5 bases, the J end by 0 bases, with 11 bases between. CDR1 and CDR2 (germline): SGHTA, FQGNSA. CDR3 DNA: TGTGCCAGCAGCCCCGGGCACCGTAGCAATCAGCCCCAGCATTTT. Translation gives CASSPGHRSNQPQHF.

This clonotype was detected ten times or more. The rearrangement joins TRBV29-1 to TRBJ2-5, with D unclear. Germline-derived CDR1 and CDR2 are SQVTM and ANQGSEA. The CDR3 extends over 13 amino acids. V lost 3 bases, J lost 2 bases, and 10 bases lay in between. The CDR3 is CSVEDAEQETQYF. In DNA, the CDR3 is TGCAGCGTTGAGGACGCCGAACAAGAGACCCAGTACTTC.

The chain joins TRBV5-4 to TRBJ1-6; 7 bases are shared with TRBD1. The V segment lost 4 bases and the J segment 9 bases; nucleotides outside the gene matches: 7. CDR3 length: 14 amino acids. Germline values: CDR1 SGHNT, CDR2 YYREEE (reference sequence). The CDR3 region has the DNA TGTGCCAGCAGCCTACAGGGGTACAGTTCACCCCTCCACTTT. This sequence encodes CASSLQGYSSPLHF.

This clonotype turned up a few times. This chain uses TRBV5-1 with TRBJ1-2; TRBD1 agrees at 8 bases. There are 14 residues in the CDR3. Germline CDR1 reads SGHRS; CDR2 reads YFSETQ. The ends lost 4 bases at V and 7 bases at J; junction bases unmatched: 9. This CDR3 is CASSLDRGVFGYTF. CDR3 in DNA: TGCGCCAGCAGCCTAGACAGGGGCGTCTTTGGCTACACCTTC.

The chain links TRBV5-1 to TRBJ1-1; no firm D call. Germline values: CDR1 SGHRS, CDR2 YFSETQ. CDR3 length: 15 amino acids. V was cut by 1 base and J by 0 bases, with 10 bases left in between. The CDR3 nucleotides are TGCGCCAGCAGCTTGATCGGGAGTATGAACACTGAAGCTTTCTTT. It encodes CASSLIGSMNTEAFF.

Concerning this clonotype itself: A much bigger clone sits one base away, suggesting this may be a read error. This sequence joins TRBV27 and TRBJ1-5; no clear D gene. CDR1 and CDR2 from the germline V gene are MNHEY and SMNVEV (reference sequence). The germline V and J ends were trimmed by 2 bases and 0 bases, with 5 bases remaining between them. This CDR3 has 14 residues. This chain's CDR3 is CASSLTNSNQPQHF. The CDR3 DNA follows: TGTGCCAGCAGTTTAACAAATAGCAATCAGCCCCAGCATTTT.

The sample holds a few counts of this clonotype. V and J are TRBV3-1 and TRBJ2-1; D unresolved. The CDR3 consists of 13 residues. With 3 bases removed from V and 4 bases from J, the gap between germline ends came to 7 bases. Germline-derived CDR1 and CDR2 are LGHDT and YNNKEL (reference sequence). The CDR3 DNA follows: TGTGCCAGCAGCCATGCGTGGTACAATGAGCAGTTCTTC. Translating it yields CASSHAWYNEQFF.

This clonotype was found a few times. The chain combines TRBV7-9 with TRBJ1-2; 7 bases match TRBD1. Trimming removed 5 bases from V and 5 bases from J; junction bases left unmatched: 17. The germline CDR1 and CDR2 sequences are SEHNR and FQNEAQ (reference sequence). The CDR3 runs 17 residues. The CDR3 nucleotides are TGTGCCAGCAGCCTGACCGGGGACAGCACATATGTTTATGGCTACACCTTC. Protein: CASSLTGDSTYVYGYTF.

This clonotype was found a few times. This chain joins TRBV4-1 and TRBJ1-2; 8 bases are a match to TRBD1. Per germline, CDR1 MGHRA and CDR2 YSYEKL. With V trimmed by 0 bases and J by 2 bases, 14 bases remained unmatched. This CDR3 region has 19 residues. The CDR3 DNA sequence: TGCGCCAGCAGCCAAGATGAGAGGACTGGGGACAGGAGGAACTATGGCTACACCTTC. This encodes CASSQDERTGDRRNYGYTF.